This is a list of T cell receptor beta chains from one sample in a study of cytomegalovirus exposure and HLA in healthy donors. The assay was immunoSEQ multiplex PCR, and TCRdb's table has in-frame clones only and misses some. The sample holds approximately 100,000 clones, roughly 69% seen once. The specimen sequenced was PBMCs. These receptors were collected from a man over 45 in good health and CMV-seropositive. The CDR3 runs from the conserved cysteine through the conserved F or W. D genes are given only for firm matches. Rows may omit the clone size; those that give it use once, few, many or a size class.

TRBV4-1	TRBJ1-2	few	-	TGCGCCAGCAGCCGAGGAGGGAATAACTATGGCTACACCTTC	CASSRGGNNYGYTF
TRBV7-6	TRBJ2-1	-	TRBD2	TGTGCCAGCAGCTTATTGACTAGCGGGGGGGCCGCTGAGCAGTTCTTC	CASSLLTSGGAAEQFF
TRBV27	TRBJ2-3	-	TRBD2	TGTGCCAGCCCTTCGTGGGGGGGACTCCACACAGATACGCAGTATTTT	CASPSWGGLHTDTQYF
TRBV10-3	TRBJ2-1	-	TRBD2	TGTGCCATCAGTGACGGGACTAGCGGGAGGGTAGATGAGCAGTTCTTC	CAISDGTSGRVDEQFF
TRBV2	TRBJ1-2	-	-	TGTGCCAGCAGGGACCGGGGGGATCGAGGCTACACCTTC	CASRDRGDRGYTF
TRBV5-1	TRBJ1-1	-	TRBD1	TGCGCCAGCAGCATCCTCGGACAGGGCGAAGCTTTCTTT	CASSILGQGEAFF
TRBV30	TRBJ1-1	-	-	TGTGCCTGGAGTGAGGGGAGGGGTGACACTGAAGCTTTCTTT	CAWSEGRGDTEAFF
TRBV7-3	TRBJ2-1	few	-	TGTGCCAGCAGCTACAAAGGGGGCAATGAGCAGTTCTTC	CASSYKGGNEQFF
TRBV7-2	TRBJ2-7	once	-	TGTGCCAGCAGCTCATCTTCAGGGATTCCCTACGAGCAGTACTTC	CASSSSSGIPYEQYF
TRBV4-1	TRBJ1-6	-	TRBD1	TGCGCCAGCAGCCTCGGGACAGCTAATAATCGTGGATCACCCCTCCACTTT	CASSLGTANNRGSPLHF
TRBV6-1	TRBJ1-5	-	-	TGTGCCAGCTCCCCCAGCACCGGGTATAATCAGCCCCAGCATTTT	CASSPSTGYNQPQHF
TRBV2	TRBJ2-2	-	TRBD1	TGTGCCAGCAGTCGGGACAGGCGCACCGGGGAGCTGTTTTTT	CASSRDRRTGELFF
TRBV5-4	TRBJ1-2	-	TRBD1	TGTGCCAGCAGCCCCCCCCAGGGGGGTAACTATGGCTACACCTTC	CASSPPQGGNYGYTF
TRBV13	TRBJ2-6	once	TRBD2	TGTGCCAGCAGCTTAGAGGGAGGGTCTGGGGCCAACGTCCTGACTTTC	CASSLEGGSGANVLTF
TRBV2	TRBJ2-3	-	-	TGTGCCAGCAGTGTGGTCGGGGGAGATACGCAGTATTTT	CASSVVGGDTQYF
TRBV7-9	TRBJ2-7	-	-	TGTGCCAGCAGCTTAGGATCGCGAGCCATCTACGAGCAGTACTTC	CASSLGSRAIYEQYF
TRBV10-3	TRBJ2-7	-	TRBD2	TGTGCCATCAGCGAAGTAGCGGGAGCCCTTTCCTACGAGCAGTACTTC	CAISEVAGALSYEQYF
TRBV6-5	TRBJ1-5	-	TRBD1	TGTGCCAGCAGTTCGGGGACAGGGGAGGGTCAGCCCCAGCATTTT	CASSSGTGEGQPQHF
TRBV20-1	TRBJ2-7	-	-	TGCAGTGCTAGAGAGGCCCAGGGGCAGTACTTC	CSAREAQGQYF
TRBV29-1	TRBJ2-1	-	TRBD2	TGCAGAGCGGGACGGAGCTCCTACAATGAGCAGTTCTTC	CRAGRSSYNEQFF